The 3 T cell receptor beta chains presented below share a single source sample, sequenced in a study of blood T cell repertoires in COVID-19. Sequencing used immunoSEQ multiplex PCR; TCRdb keeps in-frame clones, though not all of them. Of 100,000 to 150,000 clones listed, 80% to 90% are singletons. The sample taken for sequencing was PBMCs or T cells enriched from blood (not recorded which). The source is a woman aged 45-59 years who had recovered from COVID-19.

J is TRBJ1-2 and V is TRBV15; possible D gene TRBD1, 6 bases. The CDR3 spans 16 residues. In germline, CDR1 is LNHNV, CDR2 YYDKDF (reference sequence). Trimming stripped 0 bases from V and 4 bases from J, with 15 bases between. CDR3 sequence: CATSRDPSGQSYGYTF. The CDR3 region has the DNA TGTGCCACCAGCAGAGACCCCTCCGGACAGAGCTATGGCTACACCTTC.

The chain has TRBV5-1 and TRBJ2-3; 12 bases agree with TRBD2. J lost 0 bases, V lost 4 bases, and 15 bases had no gene match. Germline V lookup: CDR1 SGHRS, CDR2 YFSETQ. The CDR3 is made up of 20 amino acids. CDR3 loop: CASSPRGGLAGSRSTDTQYF. The CDR3 DNA reads as TGCGCCAGCAGCCCCAGAGGTGGACTAGCGGGGAGCCGGAGCACAGATACGCAGTATTTT.

This clone has more than one count but fewer than ten. The V and J genes are TRBV19 and TRBJ2-1; D unresolved. The V end lost 7 bases, the J end lost 2 bases, and 6 bases lay between the germline ends. Germline V gene sequence: CDR1 LNHDA, CDR2 SQIVND (reference sequence). The CDR3 extends over 12 amino acids. The CDR3 sequence is CASTTTYNEQFF. DNA of the CDR3: TGTGCCAGTACTACGACCTACAATGAGCAGTTCTTC. The variable domain in full, with the rest retrieved from reference TRBV19 and TRBJ2-1, is DGGITQSPKYLFRKEGQNVTLSCEQNLNHDAMYWYRQDPGQGLRLIYYSQIVNDFQKGDIAEGYSVSREKKESFPLTVTSAQKNPTAFYLCASTTTYNEQFFGPGTRLTVL.